Below, 29 T cell receptor beta chains from the same sample are listed, as sequenced in a study of blood T cells in healthy people across ages. Next came a second PCR, run for about 7 to 12 cycles, which used a sample-barcoded 5' primer along with a J-beta primer mix. Via MiXCR, TCRdb re-called the 5' RACE reads, giving one row per CDR3 protein. Of more than 900,000 distinct CDR3 sequences listed, roughly a quarter are singletons. Another study also made use of these data, one on T cells of mothers and their children.

Source material: blood. The source of these receptors is a girl aged 2 to 9 in good health.

J is TRBJ1-4 and V is TRBV2, with D tentatively TRBD1 (5 bases). Germline-derived CDR1 and CDR2 are SNHLY and FYNNEI. V shed 1 base and J shed 12 bases, with 18 bases lying between them. This CDR3 region has 15 residues. The CDR3: CASSEGYYSGAELFF. The CDR3, as DNA: TGTGCCAGCAGTGAAGGATACTATAGTGGGGCCGAACTGTTTTTT.

The sample holds many counts of this clonotype. CDR3 sequence reads: CAISEVRGFGDTQYF. DNA for the CDR3: TGTGCCATCAGTGAAGTTCGGGGGTTCGGAGATACGCAGTATTTT. The chain recombines TRBV10-3 with TRBJ2-3; possible D gene TRBD2, 6 bases. The CDR3 runs 15 residues. CDR1 is ENHRY, CDR2 SYGVKD, per germline. The ends were cut back, 3 bases at V and 5 bases at J, with 15 bases in the middle.

The V gene is TRBV4-1, the J gene TRBJ2-5, with TRBD1 matching over 9 bases. With the DNA end fitting TRBJ2-1 better, the J assignment may be wrong. This CDR3 region has 15 residues. Germline V lookup: CDR1 MGHRA, CDR2 YSYEKL. The CDR3 bases are TGCGCCAGCAGCCAGGGACAGGGAGGTTTGGGTGAGCAGTTCTTC. Residues: CASSQGQGGLGEQFF.

The chain joins TRBV6-2 or TRBV6-3 to TRBJ1-2, with 7 positions matching TRBD1. The CDR3 contains 14 residues. Germline CDR1 and CDR2: MNHEY and SVGEGT. V shed 6 bases and J 8 bases; nucleotides not matched to a gene: 12. The CDR3 loop is CASSYTGDREGYTF. The CDR3 DNA reads TGTGCCAGCAGCTATACAGGGGATCGAGAAGGCTACACCTTC.

This clonotype was observed a few times. This rearrangement joins TRBV7-9 to TRBJ2-2; no firm D call. Germline CDR1 reads SEHNR; CDR2 reads FQNEAQ (reference sequence). CDR3 size: 17 residues. The V end was cut by 5 bases, the J end by 4 bases, with 20 bases between. CDR3 nucleotides: TGTGCCAGCAGCACGACGTACTTTCAGCGACGCACCGGGGAGCTGTTTTTT. This translates into CASSTTYFQRRTGELFF. Filled out from reference TRBV7-9 and TRBJ2-2, the complete variable domain reads DTGVSQNPRHKITKRGQNVTFRCDPISEHNRLYWYRQTLGQGPEFLTYFQNEAQLEKSRLLSDRFSAERPKGSFSTLEIQRTEQGDSAMYLCASSTTYFQRRTGELFFGEGSRLTVL.

The chain employs TRBV19 and TRBJ1-3; D gene uncertain. The CDR3 is made up of 15 amino acids. CDR1 is LNHDA, CDR2 SQIVND, per germline (reference sequence). Trimming removed 5 bases at V and 0 bases at J, with 11 bases between. In DNA form, the CDR3 reads TGTGCCAGTAGTTTTCAGGACGTCTCTGGAAACACCATATATTTT. This codes for CASSFQDVSGNTIYF.

V usage is TRBV29-1 and J usage is TRBJ2-7; TRBD2 matches at 10 bases. V shed 7 bases, J shed 6 bases, and the junction held 9 bases outside the gene matches. In germline, CDR1 is SQVTM, CDR2 ANQGSEA. The length of the CDR3 is 13 residues. The CDR3 loop reads CSATLAGSTEQYF. The CDR3 region has the DNA TGCAGCGCCACACTAGCGGGGAGTACCGAGCAGTACTTC.

The chain uses TRBV6-5 and TRBJ2-2; D call uncertain. The germline CDR1 and CDR2 sequences are MNHEY and SVGAGI. Trimming pared 1 base from V and 7 bases from J, leaving 4 bases between. The CDR3 runs to 12 residues. CDR3 coding DNA: TGTGCCAGCAGTTACTTGGGCGGGGAGCTGTTTTTT. As protein: CASSYLGGELFF.

This rearrangement joins TRBV19 to TRBJ1-1; D is unresolved. The CDR3 totals 15 residues. The V gene's germline CDR1 is LNHDA and CDR2 SQIVND (reference sequence). Trimming pared 5 bases from V and 0 bases from J, leaving 13 bases between. CDR3 protein: CASSPDAGLNTEAFF. CDR3 in DNA: TGTGCCAGTAGTCCCGACGCGGGTTTGAACACTGAAGCTTTCTTT. Combining the CDR3 with reference TRBV19 and TRBJ1-1 gives the whole variable domain DGGITQSPKYLFRKEGQNVTLSCEQNLNHDAMYWYRQDPGQGLRLIYYSQIVNDFQKGDIAEGYSVSREKKESFPLTVTSAQKNPTAFYLCASSPDAGLNTEAFFGQGTRLTVV.

The genes are TRBV5-6 and TRBJ2-5; D not resolved. Germline V gives CDR1 SGHDT, CDR2 YYEEEE. Trimming took 7 bases from V and 5 from J, leaving 21 bases between them. The CDR3 covers 15 residues. CDR3 in amino acids: CASGPGLGSRETQYF. CDR3 bases: TGTGCCAGCGGCCCTGGTCTGGGGTCGCGGGAGACCCAGTACTTC.

In this sample, this clonotype turned up a few times. This sequence joins TRBV20-1 and TRBJ2-7; TRBD2 matches at 8 bases. The J call may not be correct, given that the DNA end is closer to TRBJ2-1. The length of the CDR3 is 14 residues. Germline assignment: CDR1 DFQATT and CDR2 SNEGSKA (reference sequence). In DNA form, the CDR3 reads TGCAGTGCTAGAGTCCGGGAGGGCCTAGTGGAGCAGTTCTTC. It encodes CSARVREGLVEQFF.

The gene calls are TRBV9 and TRBJ2-1, with TRBD1 matching 8 bases. V lost 3 bases and J lost 6; bases outside the gene matches: 8. CDR1 SGDLS and CDR2 YYNGEE come from the germline V gene. This CDR3 has 15 amino acids. The CDR3: CASSATGGQRNEQFF. For the CDR3, the DNA is TGTGCCAGCAGCGCAACAGGGGGACAGCGCAATGAGCAGTTCTTC.

This clonotype came up a few times. The J gene is TRBJ2-3, the V gene TRBV29-1; D is unresolved. The V gene's germline CDR1 is SQVTM and CDR2 ANQGSEA. This CDR3 spans 12 amino acids. Trimming pared 3 bases from V and 5 bases from J, leaving 9 bases between. CDR3 amino acids: CSVEAAEDTQYF. CDR3 nucleotide sequence: TGCAGCGTTGAGGCGGCCGAAGATACGCAGTATTTT.

This clonotype was seen a few times. The V call is TRBV6-1, the J call TRBJ2-5; TRBD2 aligns across 9 bases. This CDR3 has 19 residues. Germline V gene sequence: CDR1 MNHNS, CDR2 SASEGT. The ends lost 2 bases at V and 5 bases at J; junction bases unmatched: 18. CDR3 sequence: CASSEKGTSSKAALETQYF. The CDR3 nucleotides are TGTGCCAGCAGTGAAAAAGGGACTAGCTCAAAGGCGGCTTTGGAGACCCAGTACTTC.

This chain joins TRBV12-3 or TRBV12-4 and TRBJ2-5; D not resolved. There are 12 residues in the CDR3. Trimming stripped 6 bases from V and 7 bases from J, with 12 bases between. The CDR3 coding sequence is TGTGCCAGCAGCTCCCCGGCCCGGACCCAGTACTTC. Translation: CASSSPARTQYF.

The chain uses TRBV2 and TRBJ2-1, with D unresolved. The V gene's germline CDR1 is SNHLY and CDR2 FYNNEI. V gave up 5 bases and J gave up 9 bases, with 14 bases separating them. CDR3 size: 13 residues. The CDR3 DNA reads TGTGCCAGCAGTCACCTCTTACGCCCTGAGCAGTTCTTC. Translation: CASSHLLRPEQFF. The full variable domain, in which reference TRBV2 and TRBJ2-1 provide the parts outside the CDR3, is EPEVTQTPSHQVTQMGQEVILRCVPISNHLYFYWYRQILGQKVEFLVSFYNNEISEKSEIFDDQFSVERPDGSNFTLKIRSTKLEDSAMYFCASSHLLRPEQFFGPGTRLTVL.

As concerns this clonotype: One end of the junction fails to match germline, which may point to a read error. The V gene is TRBV20-1, the J gene TRBJ1-1; D is ambiguous. The CDR3 extends over 12 amino acids. Germline lookup yields CDR1 DFQATT and CDR2 SNEGSKA (reference sequence). As DNA, the CDR3 is TGCAGTGCTAGAGGGGAAAGCACTGAAGCTTCCTTT. This translates into CSARGESTEASF.

The chain carries TRBV19 and TRBJ2-7; D is unclear. Per germline, CDR1 LNHDA and CDR2 SQIVND (reference sequence). This CDR3 is built from 12 residues. Trimming removed 2 bases from V and 6 bases from J, with 8 bases in between. In DNA form, the CDR3 reads TGTGCCAGTAGTATACTAGGAACCGAGCAGTACTTC. Amino acids: CASSILGTEQYF.

This rearrangement joins TRBV5-1 to TRBJ2-3; possibly TRBD2 for D (6 bases). Trimming took 1 base from V and 2 from J, leaving 11 bases between them. Germline CDR1 reads SGHRS; CDR2 reads YFSETQ. The CDR3 length is 15 residues. CDR3 bases: TGCGCCAGCAGCTTGCGCGGGGTAGTCACAGATACGCAGTATTTT. Translating gives CASSLRGVVTDTQYF. Complete variable domain (other parts from reference TRBV5-1 and TRBJ2-3): KAGVTQTPRYLIKTRGQQVTLSCSPISGHRSVSWYQQTPGQGLQFLFEYFSETQRNKGNFPGRFSGRQFSNSRSEMNVSTLELGDSALYLCASSLRGVVTDTQYFGPGTRLTVL.

The V call is TRBV12-3 or TRBV12-4, the J call TRBJ2-5, with 16 bases lining up with TRBD2. Germline trimming cut 4 bases from V and 3 bases from J; bases unmatched to any gene: 17. The CDR3 is 21 residues long. In nucleotides, the CDR3 is TGTGCCAGCAGTTCAACTTTTACCGGGACTAGCGGGAGGGTGGGGGAAGAGACCCAGTACTTC. Its translation: CASSSTFTGTSGRVGEETQYF.

The V gene is TRBV11-2, the J gene TRBJ2-7; D uncertain. This CDR3 spans 11 amino acids. V dropped 2 bases and J dropped 7 bases, with 6 bases sitting between them. From germline, CDR1 is SGHAT and CDR2 FQNNGV. CDR3 nucleotides: TGTGCCAGCAGCTTAAGTAAAGAGCAGTACTTC. Translation: CASSLSKEQYF.

The rearrangement links TRBV29-1 to TRBJ2-5, with unresolved D. The J call could be wrong; TRBJ2-1 is a better fit for the DNA end. The CDR3 runs to 13 residues. Germline V lookup: CDR1 SQVTM, CDR2 ANQGSEA. In DNA, the CDR3 is TGCAGCGTTGAAGGTGGGCTTCACAATGAGCAGTTCTTC. It specifies CSVEGGLHNEQFF.

The chain couples TRBV7-2 to TRBJ2-5; TRBD2 agrees at 12 bases. From germline, CDR1 is SGHTA and CDR2 FQGNSA. This CDR3 spans 16 amino acids. Losses at the gene ends were 5 bases for V and 9 bases for J; bases not matched to a gene: 13. The CDR3 DNA sequence: TGTGCCAGCAGCACGCAGCTAGCGGGGGGGCGAGACTCCCAGTACTTC. Its translation: CASSTQLAGGRDSQYF.

On this clonotype: Relative to the germline gene, one junction end is altered; a read error may explain this. CDR3 DNA sequence: TGCAGCGTTGCTTCAGGGGGTACGGGGGAGACTCAGTACTTC. This codes for CSVASGGTGETQYF. This rearrangement joins TRBV29-1 to TRBJ2-5; D is perhaps TRBD1 (7 bases). The CDR3 runs to 14 residues. The germline V gene encodes CDR1 SQVTM and CDR2 ANQGSEA.

This sequence joins TRBV7-2 and TRBJ1-2; the D is unclear. Germline V gene data show CDR1 as SGHTA and CDR2 as FQGNSA. This CDR3 contains 14 residues. The V and J ends lost 1 base and 3 bases respectively, with 9 bases between them. CDR3 DNA: TGTGCCAGCAGCTTAGGCGCGGATGACTATGGCTACACCTTC. Encoded protein: CASSLGADDYGYTF.

This clonotype was counted only a few times. The chain uses TRBV12-3 or TRBV12-4 and TRBJ1-4; D uncertain. The CDR3 has 12 amino acids. Trimming stripped 8 bases from V and 9 bases from J, with 13 bases between. The CDR3 protein is CASAVAGKKLFF. CDR3 sequence (DNA): TGTGCCAGCGCCGTGGCGGGAAAAAAACTGTTTTTT.

Comments on this clonotype: At one of its ends the junction is not consistent with the germline gene, which may arise from a read error. The chain joins TRBV7-2 to TRBJ2-7; 8 positions match TRBD1. CDR1 is SGHTA and CDR2 is FQGNSA in the germline V gene. This CDR3 is built from 10 residues. The CDR3 DNA is TGTGCCAGCACCGACAGGGGCCCGAACTTC. Its protein is CASTDRGPNF.

Notes on this clonotype: The junction shows a germline mismatch at one end, possibly a read error. The rearrangement joins TRBV7-9 to TRBJ2-2; D uncertain. The CDR3 runs 16 residues. Germline values: CDR1 SEHNR, CDR2 FQNEAQ (reference sequence). The CDR3 loop is CAGSLLRPTGTGELFF. CDR3 in DNA: TGTGCCGGCAGCTTACTGAGGCCGACGGGCACCGGGGAGCTGTTTTTT.

The chain is built from TRBV9 and TRBJ1-2; D gene unclear. In germline, CDR1 is SGDLS, CDR2 YYNGEE. The CDR3 has 15 amino acids. V lost 4 bases to trimming and J lost 3 bases, with 16 bases between them. This CDR3 is CASSPPITSHYGYTF. The CDR3 DNA follows: TGTGCCAGCAGCCCGCCCATCACGTCCCACTATGGCTACACCTTC.